This T cell receptor beta chain was identified in a study of cytomegalovirus exposure and HLA in healthy donors. Profiling relied on immunoSEQ multiplex PCR, and the TCRdb table lists in-frame clones only, not all of them. The sample shows about 120,000 clones, under 90% of them seen only once. V was pared by 2 bases and J by 4 bases, with 15 bases between. This CDR3 is 15 amino acids long. Germline V gene data show CDR1 as SGHRS and CDR2 as YFSETQ. V usage is TRBV5-1 and J usage is TRBJ2-5, with D possibly matching TRBD2 (6 bases). Sequences were obtained from PBMCs. The sequence derives from a woman under 40 in good health and CMV-seronegative. CDR3 protein: CASSFSGSGGETQYF. The CDR3 DNA is TGCGCCAGCAGCTTTTCCGGGAGTGGGGGAGAGACCCAGTACTTC.